These 23 T cell receptor beta chains were all obtained from the same sample, sequenced in a study of blood T cell repertoires in COVID-19. Generated by immunoSEQ multiplex PCR, the TCRdb table keeps only in-frame clones and is missing some. Here the sample spans over 90,000 clones, roughly nine tenths being singletons. Sequencing was performed on peripheral blood. These receptors were collected from a woman in her seventies with acute or convalescent COVID-19.

The V and J genes are TRBV5-8 and TRBJ1-1, with 7 bases matching TRBD1. CDR1 and CDR2 from the germline V gene are SGHTS and YDEGEE. V gave up 2 bases and J gave up 3 bases; unmatched junction bases: 7. CDR3 size: 15 residues. In DNA, the CDR3 is TGTGCCAGCAGCTTTCCGGGACAGATTTACACTGAAGCTTTCTTT. Its protein product is CASSFPGQIYTEAFF. Based on the CDR3 plus reference TRBV5-8 and TRBJ1-1, the full variable domain is EAGVTQSPTHLIKTRGQQATLRCSPISGHTSVYWYQQALGLGLQFLLWYDEGEERNRGNFPPRFSGRQFPNYSSELNVNALELEDSALYLCASSFPGQIYTEAFFGQGTRLTVV.

The genes are TRBV30 and TRBJ1-4; 7 bases match TRBD1. The CDR3 contains 15 residues. Trimming removed 4 bases from V and 4 bases from J; junction bases left unmatched: 9. The germline gives CDR1 GTSNPN, CDR2 SVGIG (reference sequence). The CDR3 sequence: CAWIKQGRSNEKLFF. Here the CDR3 DNA reads TGTGCCTGGATTAAACAGGGGAGAAGTAATGAAAAACTGTTTTTT.

The V and J genes are TRBV5-5 and TRBJ2-1, with D tentatively TRBD1 (6 bases). The CDR3 sequence is 13 residues long. Germline CDR1 and CDR2: SGHKS and YYEKEE (reference sequence). With 4 bases removed from V and 7 bases from J, the gap between germline ends came to 12 bases. The DNA for the CDR3 is TGTGCCAGCAGCACCACAGGGCAGAATGAGCAGTTCTTC. Translation: CASSTTGQNEQFF.

CDR3 region: CASSLVGGRLTDTQYF. The CDR3 coding sequence is TGTGCCAGCAGCTTAGTCGGCGGGAGGTTGACAGATACGCAGTATTTT. This chain joins TRBV7-2 and TRBJ2-3, with 8 bases identical to TRBD2. With 1 base clipped from V and 3 bases from J, the junction kept 6 bases outside the gene matches. Per germline, CDR1 SGHTA and CDR2 FQGNSA. The CDR3 is 16 residues long. Variable domain in full (rest from reference TRBV7-2 and TRBJ2-3): GAGVSQSPSNKVTEKGKDVELRCDPISGHTALYWYRQSLGQGLEFLIYFQGNSAPDKSGLPSDRFSAERTGGSVSTLTIQRTQQEDSAVYLCASSLVGGRLTDTQYFGPGTRLTVL.

V is TRBV29-1 and J is TRBJ2-6, with 9 bases lining up with TRBD1. Per the germline V gene, CDR1 is SQVTM and CDR2 is ANQGSEA. The CDR3 totals 20 residues. Trimming cost V 0 bases and J 1 base; bases outside gene matches: 13. The CDR3, as DNA: TGCAGCGTTGAAGAACCGGGACAGGGTCATTCTTTTTCTGGGGCCAACGTCCTGACTTTC. Translation gives CSVEEPGQGHSFSGANVLTF. The full variable domain, completed using reference TRBV29-1 and TRBJ2-6, is SAVISQKPSRDICQRGTSLTIQCQVDSQVTMMFWYRQQPGQSLTLIATANQGSEATYESGFVIDKFPISRPNLTFSTLTVSNMSPEDSSIYLCSVEEPGQGHSFSGANVLTFGAGSRLTVL.

Comments on this clone: Additional DNA sequences in this sample encode the identical CDR3. The chain combines TRBV18 with TRBJ1-5; no clear D gene. Per the germline V gene, CDR1 is KGHSH and CDR2 is LQKENI. V was trimmed by 3 bases and J by 0 bases, leaving 9 bases between them. The CDR3 covers 15 residues. CDR3 protein: CASSPGSGSNQPQHF. CDR3 sequence (DNA): TGTGCCAGCTCACCGGGCTCTGGTAGCAATCAGCCCCAGCATTTT.

V usage is TRBV19 and J usage is TRBJ2-1; D is possibly TRBD1 (5 bases). CDR3 length: 14 amino acids. The germline V gene encodes CDR1 LNHDA and CDR2 SQIVND (reference sequence). V lost 6 bases, J lost 6 bases, and 15 bases lay in between. The CDR3 nucleotides are TGTGCCAGTAGGCTAGGCAGGGCAGCCAATGAGCAGTTCTTC. It specifies CASRLGRAANEQFF.

This rearrangement joins TRBV9 to TRBJ2-7; D might be TRBD2 (6 bases). The length of the CDR3 is 14 residues. Trimming removed 0 bases from V and 7 bases from J, with 14 bases in between. Germline values: CDR1 SGDLS, CDR2 YYNGEE. The CDR3 DNA reads TGTGCCAGCAGCGTAGGGAGGGGTTTTTCAGAGCAGTACTTC. It encodes CASSVGRGFSEQYF.

The rearrangement links TRBV28 to TRBJ2-7, with 7 bases identical to TRBD2. Germline V lookup: CDR1 MDHEN, CDR2 SYDVKM. J was trimmed by 7 bases and V by 7 bases; bases with no gene match: 16. This CDR3 is built from 15 residues. This CDR3 reads CASIRSGAVQREQYF. In nucleotides, the CDR3 is TGTGCCAGCATTCGCAGCGGGGCGGTACAAAGAGAGCAGTACTTC.

The rearrangement joins TRBV7-9 to TRBJ1-5; TRBD1 aligns across 8 bases. Trimming at V came to 5 bases and at J to 5 bases, leaving 14 bases not matched to a gene. The CDR3 sequence is 17 residues long. Germline V lookup: CDR1 SEHNR, CDR2 FQNEAQ (reference sequence). The CDR3 sequence is CASSTGAGGEYHQPQHF. Here the CDR3 DNA reads TGTGCCAGCAGCACAGGCGCAGGGGGCGAATATCATCAGCCCCAGCATTTT.

This chain connects TRBV5-1 to TRBJ2-2, with D possibly TRBD1 on 6 matching bases. This CDR3 has 16 residues. V was pared by 0 bases and J by 6 bases, with 15 bases between. Germline V gives CDR1 SGHRS, CDR2 YFSETQ. CDR3 region: CASSLATGNVPGELFF. The CDR3 region has the DNA TGCGCCAGCAGCTTGGCCACAGGGAATGTCCCCGGGGAGCTGTTTTTT. The full variable domain, with the rest looked up from reference TRBV5-1 and TRBJ2-2, is KAGVTQTPRYLIKTRGQQVTLSCSPISGHRSVSWYQQTPGQGLQFLFEYFSETQRNKGNFPGRFSGRQFSNSRSEMNVSTLELGDSALYLCASSLATGNVPGELFFGEGSRLTVL.

This clone was detected only a few times. The chain couples TRBV6-2 or TRBV6-3 to TRBJ1-6, with 9 bases aligning to TRBD1. V was pared by 5 bases and J by 8 bases, with 7 bases of the junction left unmatched. Germline lookup yields CDR1 MNHEY and CDR2 SVGEGT. The CDR3 sequence is 15 residues long. CDR3 DNA sequence: TGTGCCAGCAGTAACCAGGACAGGGGCTATTCACCCCTCCACTTT. This encodes CASSNQDRGYSPLHF.

The CDR3 DNA reads as TGCGCCAGCAGCGCGGGACAGGGGGGAACCGGGGAGCTGTTTTTT. Its translation is CASSAGQGGTGELFF. The chain combines TRBV10-1 with TRBJ2-2, with 11 bases that match TRBD1. Per the germline V gene, CDR1 is WNHNN and CDR2 is SYGVQD (reference sequence). With 6 bases clipped from V and 5 bases from J, the junction kept 5 bases outside the gene matches. The CDR3 has 15 amino acids.

The genes are TRBV19 and TRBJ1-2; D is possibly TRBD1 (5 bases). Trimming pared 5 bases from V and 2 bases from J, leaving 12 bases between. The germline V gene has CDR1 LNHDA and CDR2 SQIVND (reference sequence). This CDR3 has 14 residues. Here the CDR3 reads CASSLFAGNYGYTF. The CDR3 DNA is TGTGCCAGTAGTCTCTTCGCAGGGAACTATGGCTACACCTTC.

The V and J genes are TRBV28 and TRBJ1-3; weak D call: TRBD1 (5 bases). V lost 3 bases, J lost 8 bases, and 11 bases lay in between. This CDR3 is built from 13 residues. Germline assignment: CDR1 MDHEN and CDR2 SYDVKM. Here the CDR3 reads CASSFRLGDTIYF. DNA for the CDR3: TGTGCCAGCAGTTTCAGGTTAGGGGACACCATATATTTT.

The chain has TRBV30 and TRBJ1-1, with D unresolved. V lost 4 bases, J lost 1 base, and 19 bases lay in between. Germline CDR1 reads GTSNPN; CDR2 reads SVGIG (reference sequence). The CDR3 runs 16 residues. The DNA for the CDR3 is TGTGCCTGGATCGAGCGGTCCACACTTGGGAACACTGAAGCTTTCTTT. It encodes CAWIERSTLGNTEAFF.

The chain joins TRBV10-1 to TRBJ1-1, with 7 bases that match TRBD1. With V trimmed by 5 bases and J by 3 bases, 3 bases remained unmatched. Germline V gene data show CDR1 as WNHNN and CDR2 as SYGVQD (reference sequence). CDR3 length equals 13 residues. CDR3: CASSRTGHTEAFF. The CDR3 DNA reads as TGCGCCAGCAGTAGGACAGGACACACTGAAGCTTTCTTT.

This chain connects TRBV6-5 to TRBJ2-1, with D unclear. Trimming removed 5 bases from V and 8 bases from J, with 13 bases in between. CDR3 length: 13 residues. Germline values: CDR1 MNHEY, CDR2 SVGAGI. CDR3 sequence (DNA): TGTGCCAGCAGTCCGCAGTCGGGTTATGAGCAGTTCTTC. It yields the protein CASSPQSGYEQFF.

The chain recombines TRBV3-1 (or the pseudogene TRBV3-2) with TRBJ2-1; TRBD2 agrees at 10 bases. This CDR3 contains 16 residues. Germline-derived CDR1 and CDR2 are LGHDT and YNNKEL (reference sequence). Trimming at V came to 4 bases and at J to 4 bases, leaving 7 bases not matched to a gene. CDR3 protein: CASSRYSGGNYNEQFF. The CDR3 bases are TGTGCCAGCAGCCGATATAGCGGGGGGAATTACAATGAGCAGTTCTTC.

The rearrangement links TRBV30 to TRBJ1-2; possible D gene TRBD1, 6 bases. CDR1 is GTSNPN, CDR2 SVGIG, per germline (reference sequence). Trimming pared 3 bases from V and 4 bases from J, leaving 18 bases between. The CDR3 is 15 residues long. CDR3 residues: CAWSPGGAGSYGYTF. The CDR3 nucleotides are TGTGCCTGGAGCCCTGGGGGCGCTGGGAGCTATGGCTACACCTTC. Based on the CDR3 plus reference TRBV30 and TRBJ1-2, the full variable domain is SQTIHQWPATLVQPVGSPLSLECTVEGTSNPNLYWYRQAAGRGLQLLFYSVGIGQISSEVPQNLSASRPQDRQFILSSKKLLLSDSGFYLCAWSPGGAGSYGYTFGSGTRLTVV.

J is TRBJ2-3 and V is TRBV19; no reliable D call. The ends were cut back, 5 bases at V and 9 bases at J, with 18 bases in the middle. This CDR3 contains 14 residues. CDR1 and CDR2 (germline): LNHDA, SQIVND (reference sequence). CDR3: CASSPLLLTTTQYF. The DNA of the CDR3 is TGTGCCAGTAGTCCACTCCTCCTCACTACCACGCAGTATTTT.

This rearrangement joins TRBV2 to TRBJ2-2; D might be TRBD2 (6 bases). The CDR3 loop spans 15 amino acids. Between the trimmed V and J ends, which lost 4 bases and 3 bases, there was a span of 12 bases. The germline V gene has CDR1 SNHLY and CDR2 FYNNEI. The CDR3 DNA is TGTGCCAGCAGTGTGTTAGGAGGGGACACCGGGGAGCTGTTTTTT. As protein: CASSVLGGDTGELFF.

In nucleotides, the CDR3 is TGTGCCAGCAGTAGACAGGGACTAGCGGCAGCCTACGAGCAGTACTTC. Residues: CASSRQGLAAAYEQYF. The chain is built from TRBV6-2 or TRBV6-3 and TRBJ2-7, with 11 bases aligning to TRBD2. With V trimmed by 5 bases and J by 2 bases, 8 bases remained unmatched. The CDR3 has 16 amino acids. CDR1 and CDR2 from the germline V gene are MNHEY and SVGEGT.